This record concerns one T cell receptor (beta chain) sequence. The count of this clone is one. Its antigen is still unknown. Base quality data are lacking; no much larger clone is found one base away. The data are from a study of control samples from healthy donors and cancer patients (dated by TCRdb to 2018 to 2021). The CDR3 sequence holds 15 residues, the cysteine and phenylalanine included. Only the CDR3 DNA is retained, 45 bases long and in frame from the first base. CDR1 and CDR2 are drawn from the germline V gene: SGHVS, FQNEAQ. V and J are truncated by 6 bases and 5 bases respectively, leaving an intervening sequence of 17 bases. Libraries were constructed by the immunoSEQ multiplex PCR assay. TCRdb obtained this table from immuneACCESS and retained in-frame rearrangements with V and J assigned. These tables miss some clones; where compared with another copy, unresolved V genes account for less than half of the shortfall, and the remainder is unexplained. The sample table records 130,000 or so clones; roughly 89% of these occur just once. Of the sample, about 7.6% falls within the top ten clones.

The origin of this receptor is a man between 18 and 35 years old in good health. This receptor chain uses TRBV7-8 and TRBJ2-1; the D segment could be TRBD2, given 5 matching bases. Material: blood. The CDR3 corresponds to CASRASLDGNNEQFF. Read as DNA, the sequence is TGTGCCAGCAGGGCCTCACTAGACGGTAACAATGAGCAGTTCTTC.